This TCR beta chain was found in a study of cytomegalovirus exposure and HLA in healthy donors. Study overall: Of 300 to 500 genotyped donors, roughly 81% clustered with self-reported Caucasian donors.

The CDR3 extends over 15 amino acids. Trimming at V came to 4 bases and at J to 0 bases, leaving 4 bases not matched to a gene. Looked up from germline, CDR1 is SGHRS and CDR2 is YFSETQ. Study-wide findings and caveats: Overall, around 160 TCR beta chains were annotated as cytomegalovirus-associated. In an earlier analysis, in approximately 630 donors, most V segments appeared productive either ~90% or ~30% of the time.

On this clone: What it binds is not known.

Amplification used 60 Vbeta primers and 13 Jbeta primers. Sequencing was performed with immunoSEQ multiplex PCR; in TCRdb, only in-frame clones are kept and a portion is missing. Seen here are some 76,000 clones, about four fifths observed once, and the top ten hold about an eighth. The source material was PBMCs. This TCR came from a male donor in good health and CMV-seropositive. The chain links TRBV5-1 to TRBJ1-5, with 7 bases matching TRBD1. In nucleotides, the CDR3 is TGCGCCAGCAGCGAACAGGGGTATAGCAATCAGCCCCAGCATTTT. As protein: CASSEQGYSNQPQHF.